The clone carrying this T cell receptor (beta chain) was detected a few times. Trimming cost V 5 bases and J 0 bases, with 14 bases left between them. Germline lookup yields CDR1 SEHNR and CDR2 FQNEAQ (reference sequence). The CDR3 is made up of 16 amino acids. This sample was taken from a study of T-cell memory formation after mild COVID-19. Constant-segment primers and 5'RACE yielded cDNA libraries for TCR alpha and TCR beta, each carrying sample barcodes and UMIs. TCRdb reprocessed the 5' RACE reads with MiXCR, giving one entry per CDR3 protein. The top ten clones hold around 27% of a sample with around 110,000 distinct CDR3 sequences, around 12% of them seen once.

The sequence was collected from an adult woman who had mild COVID-19 (a few samples of this study predate the infection). Cell type and time point are not known. The gene calls are TRBV7-9 and TRBJ2-1; TRBD2 is a possible D gene (6 bases). The sequenced material came from PBMCs or a T cell subset sorted from them (not recorded which). CDR3 sequence reads: CASSPVGGSSYNEQFF. The DNA for the CDR3 is TGTGCCAGCAGCCCTGTGGGGGGAAGCTCCTACAATGAGCAGTTCTTC.